The source of this TCR beta chain is a study of blood T cell repertoires in COVID-19. Study details: Acute and convalescent COVID-19 specimens originated in the United States, Italy and Spain. PBMCs, B-cell-depleted T cells, or T cells were the source of the cDNA or gDNA that made up the material.

V shed 7 bases and J shed 1 base, with 17 bases lying between them. This CDR3 has 15 amino acids. The germline gives CDR1 SGHRS, CDR2 YFSETQ. How the authors handled the data: It was from reference gene primer amplification that nucleated cell counts were estimated. The repertoire was sequenced with immunoSEQ multiplex PCR; TCRdb's copy has only in-frame clones and lacks some. That table furnishes V, J and clone size, whereas the DNA furnished D and trimming. The data show under 200,000 clones, nearly 85% seen once. The clonotype originates from a woman aged 25 to 39 with acute or convalescent COVID-19. Sequencing used peripheral blood. The chain uses TRBV5-1 and TRBJ1-2; D not resolved. CDR3 loop: CASREATGSNYGYTF. In DNA, the CDR3 is TGCGCCAGCCGAGAGGCGACGGGGAGTAACTATGGCTACACCTTC.